Below are 15 T cell receptor beta chains sequenced from a single sample in a study of T cells in Graves' hyperthyroidism and ophthalmopathy. RNA transcripts gave rise to amplified TCR beta CDR3 regions. The HTBI primer set drove a first-round RT-PCR of the TCR CDR3. TCRdb re-called the multiplex PCR reads with MiXCR, one entry per CDR3 protein. The sample consists of under 400,000 distinct CDR3 sequences, around 15% of them appearing once. Sequences were obtained from blood. The receptors were sampled from an older woman with Graves' ophthalmopathy.

The V gene is TRBV7-6, the J gene TRBJ2-1; possibly TRBD1 or TRBD2 for D (5 bases each). Trimming pared 5 bases from V and 0 bases from J, leaving 14 bases between. CDR3 length: 16 residues. The germline V gene encodes CDR1 SGHVS and CDR2 FNYEAQ. For the CDR3, the DNA is TGTGCCAGCAGCCCCGGGGACGATAGCTCCTACAATGAGCAGTTCTTC. Translating gives CASSPGDDSSYNEQFF.

The DNA of the CDR3 is TGTGCCAGCAGACCTAGAGACGGGGAGCTGTTTTTT. It translates to CASRPRDGELFF. The J gene is TRBJ2-2, the V gene TRBV7-3; no clear D. This CDR3 is built from 12 residues. The V end was cut by 6 bases, the J end by 7 bases, with 9 bases between. The germline gives CDR1 SGHTA, CDR2 FQGTGA.

The V and J genes are TRBV10-2 and TRBJ2-6; D is uncertain. From germline, CDR1 is WSHSY and CDR2 SAAADI. Trimming took 7 bases from V and 0 from J, leaving 13 bases between them. The CDR3 length is 16 residues. The CDR3 sequence: CASTSGRHSGANVLTF. The CDR3 DNA follows: TGCGCCAGCACTTCCGGACGGCACTCTGGGGCCAACGTCCTGACTTTC.

This clonotype was counted many times. This chain uses TRBV5-1 with TRBJ2-1; 8 bases align to TRBD2. In germline, CDR1 is SGHRS, CDR2 YFSETQ. This CDR3 has 15 residues. The ends lost 0 bases at V and 7 bases at J; junction bases unmatched: 6. CDR3 DNA: TGCGCCAGCAGCTTGGCCAGCGGGAGTGGAAATGAGCAGTTCTTC. Protein product: CASSLASGSGNEQFF.

This clonotype was seen repeatedly, ten times or more. At one of its ends the junction is not consistent with the germline gene, which may arise from a read error. This chain connects TRBV6-5 to TRBJ1-1; tentative D call: TRBD1 (6 bases). The CDR3 length is 14 residues. From germline, CDR1 is MNHEY and CDR2 SVGAGI. The DNA for the CDR3 is TGTGCCAGCACTTACAGGGAGGTGAACACTGAAGCTTTCTTT. Protein sequence: CASTYREVNTEAFF.

Only a few counts were recorded for this clonotype. This chain connects TRBV6-1 to TRBJ2-4; D unresolved. The CDR3 totals 15 residues. Per the germline V gene, CDR1 is MNHNS and CDR2 is SASEGT. The V end was cut by 1 base, the J end by 0 bases, with 7 bases between. The CDR3 DNA sequence: TGTGCCAGCAGTGAAGGTCACGTAGCCAAAAACATTCAGTACTTC. It encodes CASSEGHVAKNIQYF.

This clonotype was seen more than once but under ten times. This CDR3 reads CASSRFRLAGEINEQFF. The CDR3 bases are TGTGCCAGCAGCCGCTTCCGACTAGCGGGAGAAATCAATGAGCAGTTCTTC. The rearrangement links TRBV27 to TRBJ2-1; 12 positions match TRBD2. CDR3 size: 17 residues. Germline V gene data show CDR1 as MNHEY and CDR2 as SMNVEV (reference sequence). The ends lost 6 bases at V and 6 bases at J; junction bases unmatched: 12.

This clonotype was detected only a few times. The J gene is TRBJ2-7, the V gene TRBV6-8, with TRBD1 matching 9 bases. J gave up 7 bases and V 4 bases, and 11 bases lay outside the gene matches. The CDR3 length is 15 residues. The germline V gene encodes CDR1 MNHGY and CDR2 SAAAGT. The CDR3 bases are TGTGCCAGCAGTTCCCGGAGACAGGGGGGTTTTGAGCAGTACTTC. Protein sequence: CASSSRRQGGFEQYF.

This clonotype was counted between two and nine times. The chain couples TRBV28 to TRBJ1-2; the match to TRBD1 covers 8 bases. The ends lost 3 bases at V and 2 bases at J; junction bases unmatched: 8. Germline V gene sequence: CDR1 MDHEN, CDR2 SYDVKM. This CDR3 has 16 residues. The CDR3 here is CASSLDRVAENYGYTF. CDR3 coding DNA: TGTGCCAGCAGTTTGGACAGGGTAGCGGAGAACTATGGCTACACCTTC.

This clonotype was detected only a few times. The genes are TRBV2 and TRBJ1-4, with D perhaps TRBD1 (5 bases). Germline V gene sequence: CDR1 SNHLY, CDR2 FYNNEI. CDR3 size: 13 residues. Trimming took off 8 bases at V and 5 bases at J, with 12 bases between the two ends. The CDR3 sequence is CASLRTRNEKLFF. In DNA, the CDR3 is TGTGCCAGCTTAAGGACACGGAATGAAAAACTGTTTTTT.

In its sample, this clonotype was seen a few times. The V gene is TRBV28, the J gene TRBJ2-7, with TRBD1 as a possible D gene (5 bases). This CDR3 contains 12 residues. Trimming removed 8 bases from V and 5 bases from J, with 13 bases in between. The germline V gene has CDR1 MDHEN and CDR2 SYDVKM. The chain's CDR3 is CASCQGYDEQYF. CDR3 nucleotides: TGTGCCAGCTGTCAGGGATACGACGAGCAGTACTTC.

This clonotype was recorded at least ten times. The rearrangement links TRBV7-9 to TRBJ2-3; TRBD2 matches 11 bases. Germline lookup yields CDR1 SEHNR and CDR2 FQNEAQ (reference sequence). This CDR3 is 17 amino acids long. V dropped 1 base and J dropped 4; count of bases not matched to a gene: 7. The CDR3 DNA reads TGTGCCAGCAGCTTAGATGGCCTAGCGGGAGGTGCAGATACGCAGTATTTT. Protein product: CASSLDGLAGGADTQYF.

This clonotype was seen many times. The chain is built from TRBV29-1 and TRBJ2-7, with D perhaps given as TRBD1 or TRBD2 (5 bases each). CDR3 size: 12 residues. Germline CDR1 SQVTM, CDR2 ANQGSEA. Trimming removed 6 bases from V and 1 base from J, with 10 bases in between. The CDR3 DNA sequence: TGCAGCGTCCGGGACGGATCCTACGAGCAGTACTTC. Protein product: CSVRDGSYEQYF.

This clonotype has more than one count but fewer than ten. The rearrangement links TRBV20-1 to TRBJ2-1; 12 positions agree with TRBD2. The CDR3 length is 14 residues. The germline gives CDR1 DFQATT, CDR2 SNEGSKA (reference sequence). The CDR3 region has the DNA TGCAGCACCCGGACTAGCGGGAACTACAATGAGCAGTTCTTC. Translation gives CSTRTSGNYNEQFF.

In its sample, this clonotype was seen many times. Written as DNA, the CDR3 is TGTGCCAGCAGTGGACAGTACGTACCCTCCTACGAGCAGTACTTC. Amino acids: CASSGQYVPSYEQYF. V usage is TRBV28 and J usage is TRBJ2-7; D might be TRBD1 (6 bases). In germline, CDR1 is MDHEN, CDR2 SYDVKM. The CDR3 has 15 amino acids. Trimming pared 5 bases from V and 0 bases from J, leaving 14 bases between.